The 17 T cell receptor beta chains below were found in one sample sequenced in a study of graft-versus-host responses after intestinal transplantation. Irradiated, violet-dye-labeled stimulator cells, around 200,000 in number, were plated with around 200,000 CFSE-labeled responder cells. TCRdb keeps only in-frame clones here, not all; method: immunoSEQ multiplex PCR. The sample gives roughly 20,000 clones, around 47% of which show up once; about 1.3% is in the top ten. Sequenced material: alloreactive CD8+ T cells from a mixed lymphocyte reaction culture, taken before transplantation. This sample's subset: CFSE-low proliferating T cells sorted from roughly six-day pre-transplant mixed lymphocyte reaction (GvH or HvG direction). These receptors originate from a human patient who was an organ donor for intestinal transplantation.

This clone was found once. V and J are TRBV30 and TRBJ2-6; D call uncertain. The J call may be incorrect, as the DNA end agrees better with TRBJ2-1. The CDR3 runs 13 residues. Germline V lookup: CDR1 GTSNPN, CDR2 SVGIG (reference sequence). The CDR3 DNA reads TGTGCCTGGAGAAGGACGAGATACAATGAGCAGTTCTTC. Translating gives CAWRRTRYNEQFF.

The chain combines TRBV5-6 with TRBJ2-1; D is undetermined. CDR1 is SGHDT and CDR2 is YYEEEE in the germline V gene. Deletions cut 4 bases from V and 2 bases from J, with 7 bases between. CDR3 length: 13 amino acids. This CDR3 is CASSGEAYNEQFF. The CDR3 DNA sequence: TGTGCCAGCAGCGGCGAGGCCTACAATGAGCAGTTCTTC.

This clone was recorded a few times. The chain couples TRBV6-1 to TRBJ1-2; unclear D gene. The CDR3 contains 11 residues. V lost 5 bases, J lost 4 bases, and 5 bases lay in between. Germline CDR1 and CDR2: MNHNS and SASEGT. Here the CDR3 reads CASSYSYGYTF. CDR3 DNA: TGTGCCAGCAGTTACAGCTATGGCTACACCTTC.

Turning to this clone: The junction and the germline gene differ at one end; a read error may be behind it. The chain joins TRBV4-1 to TRBJ2-7, with D unresolved. The germline gives CDR1 MGHRA, CDR2 YSYEKL. This CDR3 spans 13 amino acids. CDR3 amino acids: CASSQDWGYEQYF. The CDR3, as DNA: TGTGCCAGCAGCCAAGACTGGGGCTACGAGCAGTACTTC.

The chain employs TRBV30 and TRBJ2-1; the match to TRBD2 covers 11 bases. Germline CDR1 GTSNPN, CDR2 SVGIG (reference sequence). Trimming at V came to 4 bases and at J to 2 bases, leaving 13 bases not matched to a gene. The CDR3 consists of 18 residues. The CDR3: CAWMGLAGGGSTYNEQFF. CDR3 nucleotide sequence: TGTGCCTGGATGGGGCTAGCGGGAGGTGGGTCCACCTACAATGAGCAGTTCTTC.

This clone showed up just a few times. V gene TRBV27 combines with J gene TRBJ1-1, with unresolved D. With 0 bases removed from V and 2 bases from J, the gap between germline ends came to 7 bases. Per germline, CDR1 MNHEY and CDR2 SMNVEV (reference sequence). The CDR3 loop spans 14 amino acids. CDR3 sequence reads: CASSLSGANTEAFF. The CDR3 nucleotides are TGTGCCAGCAGTTTATCGGGAGCAAACACTGAAGCTTTCTTT.

In its sample, this clone is medium-sized. This chain joins TRBV5-6 and TRBJ2-7, with D possibly TRBD2 on 5 matching bases. This CDR3 has 14 residues. V lost 1 base and J lost 3, with 11 bases in between. CDR1 and CDR2 from the germline V gene are SGHDT and YYEEEE. Here the CDR3 reads CASSLKGSLYEQYF. The CDR3 coding sequence is TGTGCCAGCAGCTTGAAAGGGAGCCTCTACGAGCAGTACTTC.

The chain couples TRBV2 to TRBJ2-7; D is possibly TRBD1 or TRBD2 (5 bases each). This CDR3 has 14 amino acids. Germline V gives CDR1 SNHLY, CDR2 FYNNEI. V lost 2 bases and J 2 bases, leaving 10 bases between the germline ends. DNA of the CDR3: TGTGCCAGCAGTGAATCAGGGACCCCCTACGAGCAGTACTTC. Translating it yields CASSESGTPYEQYF.

The chain couples TRBV9 to TRBJ2-1, with 16 nucleotides matching TRBD2. V lost 4 bases, J lost 10 bases, and 8 bases stayed unmatched. The CDR3 spans 16 residues. Germline loops: CDR1 SGDLS, CDR2 YYNGEE. CDR3 amino acids: CASSNPGTSGREEQFF. In DNA form, the CDR3 reads TGTGCCAGCAGCAACCCCGGGACTAGCGGGAGGGAAGAGCAGTTCTTC.

The chain carries TRBV7-2 and TRBJ1-2; possibly TRBD1 for D (6 bases). Trimming took off 4 bases at V and 6 bases at J, with 18 bases between the two ends. This CDR3 contains 15 residues. Germline V lookup: CDR1 SGHTA, CDR2 FQGNSA. DNA of the CDR3: TGTGCCAGCAGCTGGAACCGGGGGCCTCCTAATGGCTACACCTTC. The encoded protein is CASSWNRGPPNGYTF.

The J gene is TRBJ1-1, the V gene TRBV5-1; D possibly corresponds to TRBD1 (6 bases). The CDR3 sequence is 15 residues long. The ends were cut back, 0 bases at V and 5 bases at J, with 14 bases in the middle. Looked up from germline, CDR1 is SGHRS and CDR2 is YFSETQ. CDR3 region: CASSLGLGAKTEAFF. For the CDR3, the DNA is TGCGCCAGCAGCTTGGGCCTGGGGGCAAAGACTGAAGCTTTCTTT.

The chain carries TRBV27 and TRBJ2-3, with 7 bases matching TRBD2. This CDR3 has 15 residues. V lost 6 bases, J lost 4 bases, and 10 bases stayed unmatched. The germline gives CDR1 MNHEY, CDR2 SMNVEV (reference sequence). The CDR3, as DNA: TGTGCCAGCAGCTTAGAGGGAGGGCCCGCAGATACGCAGTATTTT. As protein: CASSLEGGPADTQYF.

This chain uses TRBV19 with TRBJ1-1; TRBD1 is a possible D gene (5 bases). Germline loops: CDR1 LNHDA, CDR2 SQIVND (reference sequence). There are 15 residues in the CDR3. The V end was cut by 5 bases, the J end by 3 bases, with 16 bases between. The CDR3 nucleotides read TGTGCCAGTAGTTCCAGGGTGGGGTGGGACACTGAAGCTTTCTTT. Amino acid sequence: CASSSRVGWDTEAFF.

This chain connects TRBV27 to TRBJ2-7; 10 bases agree with TRBD2. The germline gives CDR1 MNHEY, CDR2 SMNVEV (reference sequence). The CDR3 extends over 18 amino acids. V lost 7 bases, J lost 1 base, and 16 bases stayed unmatched. The CDR3 protein is CASTTFASGSQISYEQYF. The CDR3 DNA reads as TGTGCCAGCACTACATTCGCTAGCGGGAGTCAAATTTCCTACGAGCAGTACTTC.

The J gene is TRBJ1-1, the V gene TRBV6-5; 7 bases match TRBD1. This CDR3 comprises 15 residues. Unmatched junction bases numbered 6, after V lost 4 bases and J lost 1 base. Germline V gives CDR1 MNHEY, CDR2 SVGAGI. The CDR3 region has the DNA TGTGCCAGCAGTTCTCCAGAGGGGGCGAACACTGAAGCTTTCTTT. This gives the protein CASSSPEGANTEAFF.

The rearrangement joins TRBV23-1 to TRBJ2-7, with D maybe TRBD1 (5 bases). TRBV23-1 is placed among ORFs of uncertain function. The CDR3 runs 18 residues. The V and J ends lost 1 base and 0 bases respectively, with 19 bases between them. CDR3 protein: CASSQYPLGRANSYEQYF. The CDR3 nucleotides read TGCGCCAGCAGTCAATATCCCTTGGGCAGGGCAAACTCCTACGAGCAGTACTTC.

The rearrangement uses TRBV27 and TRBJ2-7; 9 bases are shared with TRBD1. The CDR3 has 14 amino acids. With V trimmed by 4 bases and J by 4 bases, 5 bases remained unmatched. Germline CDR1 and CDR2: MNHEY and SMNVEV (reference sequence). Here the CDR3 DNA reads TGTGCCAGCAGTTCATCGGGACAGGGATACGAGCAGTACTTC. It yields the protein CASSSSGQGYEQYF.